These 30 T cell receptor beta chains were sequenced from one sample in a study of blood T cell repertoires in COVID-19. The assay was immunoSEQ multiplex PCR, and TCRdb's table has in-frame clones only and misses some. The sample lists about 140,000 clones; 85% were seen once. What was sequenced was peripheral blood. The origin of the receptors is a man over 45 with acute or convalescent COVID-19.

V gene TRBV19 combines with J gene TRBJ1-3, with a weak D call TRBD1 (5 bases). The CDR3 has 15 residues. Germline lookup yields CDR1 LNHDA and CDR2 SQIVND (reference sequence). Between the trimmed V and J ends, which lost 4 bases and 0 bases, there was a span of 10 bases. The CDR3 spells CASSRGRGSGNTIYF. The CDR3 DNA follows: TGTGCCAGTAGTAGGGGCCGCGGCTCTGGAAACACCATATATTTT.

CDR3 bases: TGCGCCAGCAGCCCGAACCTACAGGGGGCGAAGGAGACCCAGTACTTC. Translated: CASSPNLQGAKETQYF. The rearrangement links TRBV5-1 to TRBJ2-5; 9 positions agree with TRBD1. CDR3 length: 16 residues. The V gene end was trimmed by 4 bases and the J gene end by 5 bases; junction bases not matched to a gene: 12. Germline V gene data show CDR1 as SGHRS and CDR2 as YFSETQ.

The chain joins TRBV11-2 to TRBJ2-1, with 7 bases aligning to TRBD2. The CDR3 extends over 13 amino acids. CDR1 is SGHAT and CDR2 is FQNNGV in the germline V gene. Unmatched junction bases numbered 7, after V lost 6 bases and J lost 8 bases. The CDR3: CASRPGGVHEQFF. In DNA, the CDR3 is TGTGCCAGCAGACCTGGGGGGGTACATGAGCAGTTCTTC. Together with reference TRBV11-2 and TRBJ2-1, the CDR3 gives the full variable domain: EAGVAQSPRYKIIEKRQSVAFWCNPISGHATLYWYQQILGQGPKLLIQFQNNGVVDDSQLPKDRFSAERLKGVDSTLKIQPAKLEDSAVYLCASRPGGVHEQFFGPGTRLTVL.

The rearrangement uses TRBV10-2 and TRBJ1-5; D call uncertain. Trimming cost V 6 bases and J 0 bases, with 18 bases left between them. Germline V gene sequence: CDR1 WSHSY, CDR2 SAAADI. This CDR3 is built from 17 residues. CDR3 residues: CASRDPGRTSSNQPQHF. In DNA, the CDR3 is TGCGCCAGCAGGGACCCCGGGAGGACCTCTAGCAATCAGCCCCAGCATTTT.

The J gene is TRBJ2-7, the V gene TRBV24-1; tentatively, D is TRBD2 (6 bases). CDR3 length equals 14 residues. Germline CDR1 KGHDR, CDR2 SFDVKD. V was cut by 4 bases and J by 5 bases, with 14 bases left in between. This CDR3 reads CATSENRGGNEQYF. CDR3 DNA: TGTGCCACCAGTGAGAACCGAGGAGGGAACGAGCAGTACTTC.

The V and J genes are TRBV6-7 and TRBJ2-1, with 10 bases fitting TRBD2. TRBV6-7 counts as an open reading frame of uncertain function. With V trimmed by 3 bases and J by 4 bases, 6 bases remained unmatched. CDR3 length: 16 residues. The CDR3 bases are TGTGCCAGCAGTTATCATAGCGGGAGGAGATACAATGAGCAGTTCTTC. Translated, it gives CASSYHSGRRYNEQFF.

This chain uses TRBV5-4 with TRBJ2-6; 7 nucleotides line up with TRBD1. V shed 2 bases, J shed 2 bases, and the junction held 1 base outside the gene matches. This CDR3 has 15 amino acids. The germline V gene has CDR1 SGHNT and CDR2 YYREEE (reference sequence). The CDR3 sequence is CASSLQGTGANVLTF. The CDR3 coding sequence is TGTGCCAGCAGCTTACAGGGGACTGGGGCCAACGTCCTGACTTTC.

J is TRBJ1-5 and V is TRBV3-1 (or the pseudogene TRBV3-2); 8 bases match TRBD1. The CDR3 length is 16 residues. Per the germline V gene, CDR1 is LGHDT and CDR2 is YNNKEL (reference sequence). V trimming: 1 base; J trimming: 6 bases; junction bases outside the gene matches: 8. CDR3 in amino acids: CASSQGQGMLSQPQHF. The CDR3 DNA reads TGTGCCAGCAGCCAAGGACAGGGGATGCTCAGTCAGCCCCAGCATTTT.

The rearrangement uses TRBV7-2 and TRBJ1-5; D is unclear. CDR3 size: 15 residues. Trimming pared 5 bases from V and 2 bases from J, leaving 13 bases between. CDR1 and CDR2 (germline): SGHTA, FQGNSA. DNA of the CDR3: TGTGCCAGCAGCGGTGCAGGCTGGGGCAATCAGCCCCAGCATTTT. Amino acid sequence: CASSGAGWGNQPQHF.

This clone has only a few counts. This rearrangement joins TRBV2 to TRBJ2-7; possibly TRBD1 for D (5 bases). This CDR3 is 13 amino acids long. CDR1 SNHLY and CDR2 FYNNEI come from the germline V gene. Trimming pared 8 bases from V and 2 bases from J, leaving 13 bases between. CDR3 nucleotides: TGTGCCAGCCGGACATCGCCACCCTACGAGCAGTACTTC. It yields the protein CASRTSPPYEQYF.

The J gene is TRBJ2-1, the V gene TRBV4-1; weak D call: TRBD2 (5 bases). The V gene lost 2 bases and the J gene lost 10 bases, with 27 bases spanning the gap. CDR1 MGHRA and CDR2 YSYEKL come from the germline V gene. The CDR3 is 18 residues long. The CDR3 DNA is TGCGCCAGCAGCCAATCACCCTCCTTGTCGGACGTCCGGGGAGAGCAGTTCTTC. It specifies CASSQSPSLSDVRGEQFF.

The chain carries TRBV3-1 (or the pseudogene TRBV3-2) and TRBJ2-5; unclear D gene. V dropped 2 bases and J dropped 4 bases, with 5 bases sitting between them. CDR1 is LGHDT, CDR2 YNNKEL, per germline (reference sequence). This CDR3 region has 12 residues. The CDR3 spells CASSQRGETQYF. The CDR3 DNA is TGTGCCAGCAGCCAAAGAGGAGAGACCCAGTACTTC.

The rearrangement joins TRBV5-1 to TRBJ1-4; 9 bases align to TRBD1. CDR3 length: 14 amino acids. After removal of 4 bases from V and 7 bases from J, the junction contained 5 bases not matched to a gene. Germline V lookup: CDR1 SGHRS, CDR2 YFSETQ. CDR3 protein: CASSRDRAPEKLFF. The CDR3 nucleotides are TGCGCCAGCAGCCGGGACAGGGCGCCTGAAAAACTGTTTTTT.

V usage is TRBV15 and J usage is TRBJ2-7; TRBD1 might be the D (5 bases). CDR3 length equals 15 residues. The germline V gene encodes CDR1 LNHNV and CDR2 YYDKDF (reference sequence). V was clipped by 0 bases and J by 5 bases, with 14 bases between them. The CDR3 sequence: CATSRDQGRANEQYF. Written as DNA, the CDR3 is TGTGCCACCAGCAGAGACCAGGGCCGGGCGAACGAGCAGTACTTC. The variable domain in full, completed from reference TRBV15 and TRBJ2-7, reads DAMVIQNPRYQVTQFGKPVTLSCSQTLNHNVMYWYQQKSSQAPKLLFHYYDKDFNNEADTPDNFQSRRPNTSFCFLDIRSPGLGDTAMYLCATSRDQGRANEQYFGPGTRLTVT.

The J gene is TRBJ2-1, the V gene TRBV9; D call uncertain. Germline V gene data show CDR1 as SGDLS and CDR2 as YYNGEE. This CDR3 has 14 amino acids. Trimming shortened V by 0 bases and J by 5 bases, and 9 bases separated the two germline ends. This chain's CDR3 is CASSVELAHNEQFF. The CDR3, as DNA: TGTGCCAGCAGCGTAGAACTCGCGCACAATGAGCAGTTCTTC.

The sample holds one count of this clone. J is TRBJ2-3 and V is TRBV12-5; possibly TRBD2 for D (6 bases). CDR3 size: 17 residues. The germline gives CDR1 LGHNT, CDR2 FRNRAP. Trimming cost V 0 bases and J 2 bases, with 15 bases left between them. The CDR3 DNA reads TGTGCTAGTGGTTTGGTACTGTCAGGGAGGCACACAGATACGCAGTATTTT. It encodes CASGLVLSGRHTDTQYF.

The chain recombines TRBV23-1 with TRBJ2-3; D is ambiguous. TRBV23-1 is an open reading frame whose function is uncertain. Deletions cut 4 bases from V and 2 bases from J, with 10 bases between. This CDR3 region has 14 residues. CDR3 nucleotide sequence: TGCGCCAGCAGTCCCGCGGAGATCACAGATACGCAGTATTTT. Translated: CASSPAEITDTQYF.

For the CDR3, the DNA is TGCAGCGTTTCCTCAGGCACCGGGGAGCTGTTTTTT. It encodes CSVSSGTGELFF. The chain recombines TRBV29-1 with TRBJ2-2; D remains unclear. V lost 5 bases and J 4 bases, leaving 8 bases between the germline ends. The germline CDR1 and CDR2 sequences are SQVTM and ANQGSEA. CDR3 size: 12 residues.

This clone was detected a few times. The chain recombines TRBV15 with TRBJ1-5; 7 bases are a match to TRBD1. J lost 4 bases, V lost 0 bases, and 3 bases had no gene match. CDR1 and CDR2 from the germline V gene are LNHNV and YYDKDF (reference sequence). The CDR3 runs 15 residues. The CDR3 is CATSRDPGGNQPQHF. CDR3 sequence (DNA): TGTGCCACCAGCAGAGATCCAGGGGGAAATCAGCCCCAGCATTTT.

The chain carries TRBV3-1 (or the pseudogene TRBV3-2) and TRBJ2-7; 7 bases map to TRBD2. Germline V gene sequence: CDR1 LGHDT, CDR2 YNNKEL (reference sequence). The CDR3 length is 14 residues. Losses at the gene ends were 4 bases for V and 10 bases for J; bases not matched to a gene: 13. The CDR3 sequence is CASSPKLAGGSQYF. In nucleotides, the CDR3 is TGTGCCAGCAGCCCAAAGCTGGCGGGCGGGAGTCAGTACTTC.

V and J are TRBV3-1 (or the pseudogene TRBV3-2) and TRBJ2-1; 14 nucleotides match TRBD2. Germline trimming cut 5 bases from V and 4 bases from J; bases unmatched to any gene: 7. Germline assignment: CDR1 LGHDT and CDR2 YNNKEL (reference sequence). CDR3 size: 17 residues. The DNA for the CDR3 is TGTGCCAGCAGCTGGGGACTAGCGGGAGTGAATTACAATGAGCAGTTCTTC. It encodes CASSWGLAGVNYNEQFF.

The V and J genes are TRBV6-5 and TRBJ1-3; D remains ambiguous. Germline values: CDR1 MNHEY, CDR2 SVGAGI. The length of the CDR3 is 14 residues. The V and J ends lost 5 bases and 0 bases respectively, with 8 bases between them. This CDR3 is CASSTTNSGNTIYF. CDR3 sequence (DNA): TGTGCCAGCAGTACCACTAACTCTGGAAACACCATATATTTT.

The V and J genes are TRBV5-4 and TRBJ1-5; D may be TRBD1 (5 bases). The germline gives CDR1 SGHNT, CDR2 YYREEE (reference sequence). Trimming pared 8 bases from V and 4 bases from J, leaving 19 bases between. The length of the CDR3 is 15 residues. CDR3 amino acids: CARERLGEDNQPQHF. Written as DNA, the CDR3 is TGTGCCAGGGAGAGGTTAGGGGAAGATAATCAGCCCCAGCATTTT.

This clone has a handful of counts. V usage is TRBV5-1 and J usage is TRBJ2-1, with TRBD2 matching 9 bases. Germline CDR1 reads SGHRS; CDR2 reads YFSETQ. The CDR3 is made up of 15 amino acids. V lost 4 bases and J lost 3; bases outside the gene matches: 5. CDR3 DNA sequence: TGCGCCAGCAGCCTTAGCGGGGGCCGCTACAATGAGCAGTTCTTC. This translates into CASSLSGGRYNEQFF.

The chain is built from TRBV19 and TRBJ2-7; TRBD1 might be the D (5 bases). The CDR3 is 14 residues long. Germline V CDR1 and CDR2: LNHDA, SQIVND (reference sequence). V was pared by 3 bases and J by 4 bases, with 13 bases between. In DNA form, the CDR3 reads TGTGCCAGTAGTATTTCTCAGGGTCAGTACGAGCAGTACTTC. Protein product: CASSISQGQYEQYF.

The rearrangement uses TRBV10-3 and TRBJ1-6, with TRBD1 matching 7 bases. V trimming: 4 bases; J trimming: 10 bases; junction bases outside the gene matches: 7. The germline V gene encodes CDR1 ENHRY and CDR2 SYGVKD. The CDR3 spans 14 residues. CDR3 sequence: CAISVGQRESPLHF. The CDR3 DNA sequence: TGTGCCATCAGTGTGGGACAGCGAGAATCACCCCTCCACTTT.

This clone was observed a few times. V is TRBV19 and J is TRBJ2-2; TRBD2 aligns across 9 bases. The CDR3 spans 18 residues. The V gene's germline CDR1 is LNHDA and CDR2 SQIVND (reference sequence). Trimming cost V 0 bases and J 4 bases; bases outside gene matches: 9. The CDR3 region is CASSIDGVGLAITGELFF. The CDR3 DNA reads as TGTGCCAGTAGTATAGATGGGGTCGGACTAGCGATCACCGGGGAGCTGTTTTTT.

The J gene is TRBJ1-1, the V gene TRBV4-2; D unclear. The ends were cut back, 2 bases at V and 2 bases at J, with 6 bases in the middle. The CDR3 has 13 residues. Looked up from germline, CDR1 is LGHNA and CDR2 is YNFKEQ. Here the CDR3 reads CASSQFSNTEAFF. DNA of the CDR3: TGTGCCAGCAGCCAATTTTCTAACACTGAAGCTTTCTTT.

The CDR3 sequence is CASSHLSGLAEYNEQFF. The CDR3 DNA reads as TGTGCCAGCAGCCATTTAAGCGGACTAGCGGAATACAATGAGCAGTTCTTC. This chain uses TRBV14 with TRBJ2-1; TRBD2 aligns across 10 bases. Trimming took 3 bases from V and 4 from J; bases not matched to a gene: 9. Germline lookup yields CDR1 SGHDN and CDR2 FVKESK. The CDR3 consists of 17 residues.

The chain is built from TRBV5-1 and TRBJ2-7, with 10 bases lining up with TRBD2. This CDR3 is 14 amino acids long. The V gene end was trimmed by 5 bases and the J gene end by 5 bases; junction bases not matched to a gene: 7. CDR1 and CDR2 from the germline V gene are SGHRS and YFSETQ. The CDR3 DNA follows: TGCGCCAGCAGAGAGCGGGAGGGCCGAGACGAGCAGTACTTC. Translated, it gives CASREREGRDEQYF. Combining the CDR3 with reference TRBV5-1 and TRBJ2-7 gives the whole variable domain KAGVTQTPRYLIKTRGQQVTLSCSPISGHRSVSWYQQTPGQGLQFLFEYFSETQRNKGNFPGRFSGRQFSNSRSEMNVSTLELGDSALYLCASREREGRDEQYFGPGTRLTVT.